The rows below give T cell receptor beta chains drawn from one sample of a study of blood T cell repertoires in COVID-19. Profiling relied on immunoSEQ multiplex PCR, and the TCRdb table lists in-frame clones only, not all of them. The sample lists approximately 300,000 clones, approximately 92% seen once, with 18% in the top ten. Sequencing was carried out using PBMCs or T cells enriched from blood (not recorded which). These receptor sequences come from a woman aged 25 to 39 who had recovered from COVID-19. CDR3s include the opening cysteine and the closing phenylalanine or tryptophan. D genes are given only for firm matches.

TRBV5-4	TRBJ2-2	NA	CASSLVGGRKTGELFF
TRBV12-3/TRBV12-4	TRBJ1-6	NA	CASSWGRSPLHF
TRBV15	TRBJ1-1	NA	CATSAIMNTEAFF
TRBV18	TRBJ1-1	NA	CASRVEMNTEAFF
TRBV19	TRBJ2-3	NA	CASSTIGGVDTQYF
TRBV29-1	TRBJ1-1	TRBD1	CSLTPFDRGGNTEAFF
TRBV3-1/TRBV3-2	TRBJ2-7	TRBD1	CATTGGSSYEQYF
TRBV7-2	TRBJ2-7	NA	CASSLVGVGNEQYF
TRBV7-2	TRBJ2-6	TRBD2	CASSLIGGGAGANVLTF
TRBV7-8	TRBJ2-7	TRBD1	CASSPNRGSYEQYF
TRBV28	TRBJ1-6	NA	CASRSGGGRVVSPLHF
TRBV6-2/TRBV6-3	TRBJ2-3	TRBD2	CASSYPTSGVTDTQYF
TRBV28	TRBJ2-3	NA	CASNWGPDTQYF